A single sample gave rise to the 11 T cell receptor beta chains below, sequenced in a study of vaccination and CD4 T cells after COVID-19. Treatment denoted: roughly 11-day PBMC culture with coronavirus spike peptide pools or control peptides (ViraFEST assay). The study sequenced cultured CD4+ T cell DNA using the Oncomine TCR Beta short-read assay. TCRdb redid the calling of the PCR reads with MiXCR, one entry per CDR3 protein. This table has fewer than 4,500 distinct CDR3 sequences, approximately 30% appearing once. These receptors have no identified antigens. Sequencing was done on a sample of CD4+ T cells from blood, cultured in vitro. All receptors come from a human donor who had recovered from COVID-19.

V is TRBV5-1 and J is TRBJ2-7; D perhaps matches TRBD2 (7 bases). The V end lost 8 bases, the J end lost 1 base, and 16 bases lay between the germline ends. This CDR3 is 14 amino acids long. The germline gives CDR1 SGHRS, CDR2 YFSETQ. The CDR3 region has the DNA TGCGCCAGTGGGAGGGGCAGGGGATCCTACGAGCAGTACTTC. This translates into CASGRGRGSYEQYF.

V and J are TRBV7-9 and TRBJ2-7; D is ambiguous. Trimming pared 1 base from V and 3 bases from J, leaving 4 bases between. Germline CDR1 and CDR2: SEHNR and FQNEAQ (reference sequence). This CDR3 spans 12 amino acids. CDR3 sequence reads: CASSLVGYEQYF. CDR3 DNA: TGTGCCAGCAGCTTAGTCGGCTACGAGCAGTACTTC.

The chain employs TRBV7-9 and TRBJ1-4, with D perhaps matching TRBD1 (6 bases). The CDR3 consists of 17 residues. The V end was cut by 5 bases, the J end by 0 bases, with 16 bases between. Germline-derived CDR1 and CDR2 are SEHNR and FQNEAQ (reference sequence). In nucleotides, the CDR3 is TGTGCCAGCAGCCGAGTACAGGGACTCACAACTAATGAAAAACTGTTTTTT. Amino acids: CASSRVQGLTTNEKLFF.

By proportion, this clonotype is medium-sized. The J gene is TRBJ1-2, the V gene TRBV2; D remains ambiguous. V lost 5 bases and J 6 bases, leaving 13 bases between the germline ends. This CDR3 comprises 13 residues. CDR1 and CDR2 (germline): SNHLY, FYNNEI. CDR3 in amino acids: CASSQRVYNGYTF. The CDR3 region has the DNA TGTGCCAGCAGTCAGAGGGTATATAATGGCTACACCTTC. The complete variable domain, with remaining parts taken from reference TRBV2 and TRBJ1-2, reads EPEVTQTPSHQVTQMGQEVILRCVPISNHLYFYWYRQILGQKVEFLVSFYNNEISEKSEIFDDQFSVERPDGSNFTLKIRSTKLEDSAMYFCASSQRVYNGYTFGSGTRLTVV.

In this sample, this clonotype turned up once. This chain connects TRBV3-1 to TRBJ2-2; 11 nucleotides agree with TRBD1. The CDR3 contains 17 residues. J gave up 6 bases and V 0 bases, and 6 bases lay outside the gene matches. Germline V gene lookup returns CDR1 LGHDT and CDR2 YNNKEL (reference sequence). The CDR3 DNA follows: TGTGCCAGCAGCCAAGATGTCGGGACAGGGGGGGCCGGGGAGCTGTTTTTT. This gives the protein CASSQDVGTGGAGELFF.

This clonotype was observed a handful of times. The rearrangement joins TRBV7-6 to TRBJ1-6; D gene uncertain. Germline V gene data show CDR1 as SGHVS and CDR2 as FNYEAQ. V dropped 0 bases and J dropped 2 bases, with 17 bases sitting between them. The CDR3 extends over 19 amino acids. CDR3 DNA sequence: TGTGCCAGCAGCTTAGCTCGAGCACCGAACCACGCCTATAATTCACCCCTCCACTTT. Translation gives CASSLARAPNHAYNSPLHF.

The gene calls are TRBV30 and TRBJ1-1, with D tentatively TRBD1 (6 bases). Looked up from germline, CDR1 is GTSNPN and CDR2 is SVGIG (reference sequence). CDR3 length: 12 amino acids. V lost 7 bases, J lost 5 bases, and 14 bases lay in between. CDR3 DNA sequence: TGTGCCTTCCAAGGGGGGAGGACTGAAGCTTTCTTT. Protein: CAFQGGRTEAFF.

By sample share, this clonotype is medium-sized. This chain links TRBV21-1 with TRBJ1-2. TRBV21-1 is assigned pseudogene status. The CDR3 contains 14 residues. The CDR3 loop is CASSKDQGLYGYTF. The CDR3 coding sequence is TGTGCCAGCAGCAAAGATCAAGGCCTTTATGGCTACACCTTC.

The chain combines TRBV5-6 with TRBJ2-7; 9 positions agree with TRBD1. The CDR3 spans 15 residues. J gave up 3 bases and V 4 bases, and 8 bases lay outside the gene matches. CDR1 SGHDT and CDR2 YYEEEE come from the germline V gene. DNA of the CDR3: TGTGCCAGCAGCCTACTGACAGGGGGTAACTACGAGCAGTACTTC. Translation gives CASSLLTGGNYEQYF.

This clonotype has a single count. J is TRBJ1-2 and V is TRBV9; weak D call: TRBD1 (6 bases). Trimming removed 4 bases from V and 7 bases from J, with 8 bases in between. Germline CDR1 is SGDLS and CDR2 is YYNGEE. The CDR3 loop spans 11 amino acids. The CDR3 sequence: CASSTGFGYTF. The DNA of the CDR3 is TGTGCCAGCAGCACAGGGTTTGGCTACACCTTC.

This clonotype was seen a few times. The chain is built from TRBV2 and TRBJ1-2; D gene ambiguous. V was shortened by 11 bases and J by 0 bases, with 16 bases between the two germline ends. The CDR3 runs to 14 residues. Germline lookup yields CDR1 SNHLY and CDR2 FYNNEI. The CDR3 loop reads CADHQAKANYGYTF. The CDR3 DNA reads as TGTGCCGACCACCAGGCCAAAGCTAACTATGGCTACACCTTC.